This T cell receptor (beta chain) was sequenced for a study of Graves' ophthalmopathy and Graves' hyperthyroidism (dated by TCRdb to the late 2010s). A note on the overall study: Peripheral blood was collected at initial diagnosis, prior to any treatment. TCR beta repertoire signatures were used to distinguish Graves' ophthalmopathy from Graves' hyperthyroidism and to predict progression to ophthalmopathy. In total, 135 blood samples were TCR-sequenced: fewer than 50 ophthalmopathy, under 80 hyperthyroidism and approximately 17 hyperthyroidism-to-ophthalmopathy patients. To explore V-J signatures distinguishing ophthalmopathy from hyperthyroidism, a discovery set of around 100 patients (43 ophthalmopathy, about 57 stable hyperthyroidism) was enrolled. The independent validation cohort included some 19 hyperthyroidism patients plus 17 patients who later progressed from hyperthyroidism to ophthalmopathy. In over 5 hyperthyroidism patients, the T-cell repertoire of thyroid tissue was compared with the T-cell repertoire of blood. Following sampling, methimazole starting at 30 mg daily was administered to hyperthyroidism patients, and high-dose intravenous methylprednisolone was administered to ophthalmopathy patients. Results and caveats for the whole study, not just this receptor: Sample size was not statistically predetermined, and group allocation was not concealed from the investigators. Most expanded thyroid clonotypes with a frequency above 0.001 also appeared in blood, which suggests that blood repertoires may reflect the immune response in the thyroid. In validation, the model predicted ophthalmopathy progression with 55% to 71% sensitivity and roughly 72% specificity; roughly 11 predicted patients were CT-confirmed with GO in a median of about 6.1 months. In cross-validation, the 13-signature model distinguished ophthalmopathy from stable hyperthyroidism with just over 85% sensitivity and roughly 81% specificity, and in the test set the corresponding values were roughly 80% and 75%.

For repertoire sequencing, TCR beta CDR3 regions were amplified from RNA transcripts. A first-round RT-PCR used HTBI primers with the Qiagen OneStep RT-PCR kit, followed by a second-round multiplex PCR, size selection and purification. Libraries were sequenced on an Illumina HiSeq2000 using paired-end 100 bp reads. Per the source publication's procedure: Reads were processed with SOAPnuke, discarding reads with adapters, uncalled bases, mean Phred below 15, or no exact constant-primer or identifier match. COPE v1.2.5 was used to merge the high-quality paired reads. Unique nucleotide sequences were defined as clonotypes and aligned to IMGT TRB V, D and J references using MiTCR v1.1. The analysis was limited to V-J combinations with a frequency above 0.0001, which together covered 99.2% of repertoires. For each V-J combination, a TCR clonal expansion and chaos score was defined as F50 clonal expansion divided by the chaos observed in the TCRdist matrix. Welch's t-statistics and random forest were used to narrow the features down to 10 to 15 V-J combinations, which were then fed into a naive Bayes classifier. The Morisita-Horn index was used to measure how similar the thyroid and blood repertoires were. The public reads were run again by TCRdb, first through fastp at Q25 and then through MiXCR, and only productive beta chains were kept. One record per CDR3 amino acid sequence lists the most common genes and DNA. These V and J calls rely on TCRdb rather than the paper's analysis. The sample records more than 550,000 distinct CDR3 sequences, about 38% of which are singletons. In total, the top ten clones hold more than 3% of the sample.

Ophthalmopathy patients were characterized by moderately to severely active disease, a Clinical Activity Score of at least 3, a NOSPECS grade of at least 4, and a disease duration under 3 months. Patients with other autoimmune diseases, uncontrolled infections, pregnancy or lactation were excluded. Diagnosis was based on clinical symptoms, serum thyroxine, TRAb, thyroid ultrasound and orbital computed tomography. Ficoll-Paque density gradient centrifugation was used to isolate PBMCs from approximately 11 ml of fresh peripheral blood. Total RNA was extracted with Trizol reagent and quality-checked on an Agilent 2100 Bioanalyzer. As for this clonotype: The antigen it binds to is not known. No base quality values were provided; no much bigger clone lies one nucleotide off.

The sequenced sample was peripheral blood. The receptor was derived from an adult man with Graves' ophthalmopathy.

Here the CDR3 is given as CSVVGRGSEAFF. The nucleotide sequence reads as follows: TGCAGCGTTGTGGGACGGGGCAGTGAAGCTTTCTTT. The chain was built from TRBV29-1 and TRBJ1-1, and TRBD1 may be the D gene, going by 5 matching bases. Trimming costs V 4 bases and J 7 bases, and their ends lie 13 bases apart. The germline V gene supplies CDR1 SQVTM and CDR2 ANQGSEA. The CDR3 runs 12 residues from the cysteine to the phenylalanine. CDR3 DNA only is kept here, 36 bases in frame from base 1.